This TCR beta chain was identified in a study of shared clonotypes between healthy human individuals. Subsets obtained from CD4+ cells comprised CD45RA+ naive and CD45RA-negative memory cells. Findings and caveats of the study: Expectations were that clonotype sharing among donors would be affected by sequencing depth. Shared clonotypes: about 5.3% naive CD4, roughly 4% naive CD8, less than 2.5% memory CD4, about 0.4% memory CD8.

Some clones are missing from TCRdb's copy, which holds only in-frame ones; the method was immunoSEQ multiplex PCR. The sample lists about 980,000 clones, 70% to 85% occurring once. As for this clone: What it binds is not known. Additional DNA sequences in this sample encode the identical CDR3.

The CDR3 contains 12 residues. Germline CDR1 KGHSH, CDR2 LQKENI. Deletions cut 0 bases from V and 5 bases from J, with 4 bases between. The sample comprised memory CD4+ T cells sorted from blood. This sample's subset: CD45RA-negative fraction. The rearrangement links TRBV18 to TRBJ1-1; no clear D. The origin of this receptor is a young man in good health. CDR3 bases: TGTGCCAGCTCACCACCCCAAACTGAAGCTTTCTTT. As protein: CASSPPQTEAFF.